This passage covers 32 T cell receptor beta chains from one sample sequenced in a study of blood T cell repertoires in COVID-19. Data came from immunoSEQ multiplex PCR; TCRdb stores just in-frame clones and leaves some out. Of 110,000 to 150,000 clones in the sample, approximately 85% were seen once. The sample comprised peripheral blood. The receptors here all came from a man aged 50-60 years with acute or convalescent COVID-19.

The chain employs TRBV5-1 and TRBJ2-3; 7 nucleotides match TRBD1. After removal of 0 bases from V and 5 bases from J, the junction contained 6 bases not matched to a gene. The CDR3 runs to 15 residues. Looked up from germline, CDR1 is SGHRS and CDR2 is YFSETQ. The CDR3 sequence is CASSLEQGRGDTQYF. The CDR3 DNA reads TGCGCCAGCAGCTTGGAACAGGGGCGAGGAGATACGCAGTATTTT.

The chain links TRBV7-9 to TRBJ2-1, with a tentative D call TRBD1 (6 bases). Germline CDR1 is SEHNR and CDR2 is FQNEAQ (reference sequence). This CDR3 comprises 14 residues. Trimming removed 10 bases from V and 5 bases from J, with 18 bases in between. The DNA of the CDR3 is TGTGCCATTCATCCAGGGGCAAGGGACAATGAGCAGTTCTTC. Its translation: CAIHPGARDNEQFF.

This chain links TRBV6-5 with TRBJ2-3, with D perhaps matching TRBD1 (5 bases). CDR3 length equals 14 residues. Trimming removed 6 bases from V and 5 bases from J, with 15 bases in between. CDR1 and CDR2 from the germline V gene are MNHEY and SVGAGI. CDR3 amino acids: CASSWGKEIDTQYF. The DNA of the CDR3 is TGTGCCAGCAGCTGGGGCAAAGAAATAGATACGCAGTATTTT.

The CDR3 spells CASSQVLGTGQRYEQYF. The CDR3 DNA follows: TGTGCCAGCAGCCAAGTATTAGGGACAGGTCAGCGCTACGAGCAGTACTTC. The rearrangement links TRBV3-1 (or the pseudogene TRBV3-2) to TRBJ2-7; 8 bases map to TRBD1. The CDR3 has 17 amino acids. Per germline, CDR1 LGHDT and CDR2 YNNKEL (reference sequence). The J segment lost 3 bases and the V segment lost 1 base, leaving 11 bases of the junction unmatched.

V is TRBV14 and J is TRBJ2-2; tentative D call: TRBD1 (5 bases). The CDR3 is 14 amino acids. V was pared by 7 bases and J by 3 bases, with 12 bases between. The germline CDR1 and CDR2 sequences are SGHDN and FVKESK. The CDR3 bases are TGTGCCAGCAACAAGGGGTTATACACCGGGGAGCTGTTTTTT. This sequence encodes CASNKGLYTGELFF.

The gene calls are TRBV19 and TRBJ2-1; tentative D call: TRBD2 (5 bases). With 9 bases removed from V and 3 bases from J, the gap between germline ends came to 15 bases. Per the germline V gene, CDR1 is LNHDA and CDR2 is SQIVND (reference sequence). The CDR3 sequence is 14 residues long. CDR3 protein: CASERTGNYNEQFF. CDR3 sequence (DNA): TGTGCCAGCGAGCGGACTGGAAACTACAATGAGCAGTTCTTC.

The rearrangement uses TRBV7-9 and TRBJ2-7; TRBD2 matches 9 bases. CDR1 and CDR2 (germline): SEHNR, FQNEAQ (reference sequence). J was trimmed by 6 bases and V by 5 bases; bases with no gene match: 8. The CDR3 covers 14 residues. The CDR3 loop is CASSASGKGLEQYF. Here the CDR3 DNA reads TGTGCCAGCAGCGCTAGCGGGAAAGGCCTCGAGCAGTACTTC.

The V gene is TRBV6-5, the J gene TRBJ1-5, with 7 bases matching TRBD1. CDR3 length: 15 amino acids. After removal of 5 bases from V and 6 bases from J, the junction contained 10 bases not matched to a gene. Germline assignment: CDR1 MNHEY and CDR2 SVGAGI. The chain's CDR3 is CASSRAGGRGQPQHF. CDR3 coding DNA: TGTGCCAGCAGTAGAGCAGGGGGTCGTGGTCAGCCCCAGCATTTT.

This chain links TRBV28 with TRBJ2-1, with D perhaps matching TRBD1 (5 bases). The V and J ends lost 8 bases and 4 bases respectively, with 15 bases between them. The CDR3 length is 14 residues. The V gene's germline CDR1 is MDHEN and CDR2 SYDVKM. DNA of the CDR3: TGTGCCAGCTTTCGGGCAGGGTTATACAATGAGCAGTTCTTC. It is translated as CASFRAGLYNEQFF. Based on the CDR3 plus reference TRBV28 and TRBJ2-1, the full variable domain is DVKVTQSSRYLVKRTGEKVFLECVQDMDHENMFWYRQDPGLGLRLIYFSYDVKMKEKGDIPEGYSVSREKKERFSLILESASTNQTSMYLCASFRAGLYNEQFFGPGTRLTVL.

The rearrangement uses TRBV10-2 and TRBJ1-1; a possible D gene is TRBD1 (6 bases). CDR3 size: 17 residues. CDR1 WSHSY and CDR2 SAAADI come from the germline V gene. Trimming removed 7 bases at V and 3 bases at J, with 24 bases between. CDR3 coding DNA: TGCGCCAGCACTCAATTCGCAGGGGTCATTGGGGACACTGAAGCTTTCTTT. Residues: CASTQFAGVIGDTEAFF.

The chain uses TRBV4-1 and TRBJ1-6; D unresolved. Looked up from germline, CDR1 is MGHRA and CDR2 is YSYEKL. V dropped 1 base and J dropped 8 bases, with 12 bases sitting between them. The CDR3 length is 15 residues. The CDR3 DNA follows: TGCGCCAGCAGCCAAGTACTCAGGTCGGATTCACCCCTCCACTTT. Its translation: CASSQVLRSDSPLHF.

The chain couples TRBV5-1 to TRBJ2-7; 11 nucleotides align to TRBD2. The V and J ends lost 4 bases and 2 bases, in that order; junction bases with no gene match: 2. CDR3 size: 14 residues. Germline-derived CDR1 and CDR2 are SGHRS and YFSETQ. CDR3 coding DNA: TGCGCCAGCAGCCCGACTAGCGGGGCCTACGAGCAGTACTTC. Protein: CASSPTSGAYEQYF. Supplemented by reference TRBV5-1 and TRBJ2-7, the full variable domain reads KAGVTQTPRYLIKTRGQQVTLSCSPISGHRSVSWYQQTPGQGLQFLFEYFSETQRNKGNFPGRFSGRQFSNSRSEMNVSTLELGDSALYLCASSPTSGAYEQYFGPGTRLTVT.

Written as DNA, the CDR3 is TGTGCCAGTAGTAGAGGTCTCAACGGGGAGACCCAGTACTTC. This gives the protein CASSRGLNGETQYF. The rearrangement joins TRBV19 to TRBJ2-5; D is unresolved. Trimming removed 4 bases from V and 5 bases from J, with 14 bases in between. CDR3 size: 14 residues. CDR1 LNHDA and CDR2 SQIVND come from the germline V gene (reference sequence).

This chain connects TRBV19 to TRBJ2-3; 9 nucleotides align to TRBD1. The length of the CDR3 is 16 residues. V lost 5 bases to trimming and J lost 3 bases; unmatched junction nucleotides: 9. The germline gives CDR1 LNHDA, CDR2 SQIVND (reference sequence). In DNA form, the CDR3 reads TGTGCCAGTAGTGATCCGGGACAGGGTCTGACAGATACGCAGTATTTT. It specifies CASSDPGQGLTDTQYF.

The chain carries TRBV30 and TRBJ1-1; D gene unclear. The V end lost 4 bases, the J end lost 7 bases, and 13 bases lay between the germline ends. This CDR3 has 12 amino acids. CDR1 is GTSNPN and CDR2 is SVGIG in the germline V gene (reference sequence). CDR3: CAWNGRADEAFF. The CDR3 nucleotides read TGTGCCTGGAACGGGAGGGCGGATGAAGCTTTCTTT.

V is TRBV19 and J is TRBJ2-3, with D tentatively TRBD2 (6 bases). CDR1 LNHDA and CDR2 SQIVND come from the germline V gene (reference sequence). V dropped 5 bases and J dropped 2 bases, with 14 bases sitting between them. The CDR3 is made up of 15 amino acids. The CDR3, as DNA: TGTGCCAGTAGTGCCGACCAGGACTACACAGATACGCAGTATTTT. Translating gives CASSADQDYTDTQYF.

This rearrangement joins TRBV9 to TRBJ1-2, with no clear D. Germline CDR1 SGDLS, CDR2 YYNGEE. The CDR3 spans 12 residues. Between the trimmed V and J ends, which lost 3 bases and 6 bases, there was a span of 9 bases. This CDR3 is CASSATRNGYTF. The CDR3 DNA is TGTGCCAGCAGCGCGACGCGGAATGGCTACACCTTC.

The chain is built from TRBV7-9 and TRBJ2-7; 7 bases are shared with TRBD1. V lost 5 bases and J lost 1; bases outside the gene matches: 5. The germline V gene encodes CDR1 SEHNR and CDR2 FQNEAQ (reference sequence). The CDR3 has 14 residues. The CDR3 coding sequence is TGTGCCAGCAGCCAGACAGGGTCGTCCTACGAGCAGTACTTC. It translates to CASSQTGSSYEQYF. The variable domain in full, with the rest retrieved from reference TRBV7-9 and TRBJ2-7, is DTGVSQNPRHKITKRGQNVTFRCDPISEHNRLYWYRQTLGQGPEFLTYFQNEAQLEKSRLLSDRFSAERPKGSFSTLEIQRTEQGDSAMYLCASSQTGSSYEQYFGPGTRLTVT.

The rearrangement joins TRBV6-5 to TRBJ1-2; a weak D match, TRBD1 (5 bases). Germline V gene lookup returns CDR1 MNHEY and CDR2 SVGAGI. The CDR3 has 13 residues. Deletions cut 5 bases from V and 8 bases from J, with 15 bases between. CDR3 in DNA: TGTGCCAGCAGTACAGACAGTTACCAAGGCTACACCTTC. Translated, it gives CASSTDSYQGYTF.

This rearrangement joins TRBV10-1 to TRBJ2-5; 8 bases are shared with TRBD1. CDR1 is WNHNN, CDR2 SYGVQD, per germline (reference sequence). This CDR3 is built from 13 residues. V was clipped by 8 bases and J by 5 bases; unmatched bases: 7. CDR3 region: CASAGQGGETQYF. DNA for the CDR3: TGCGCCAGCGCTGGACAGGGTGGGGAGACCCAGTACTTC.

The J gene is TRBJ1-2, the V gene TRBV4-1, with 8 bases lining up with TRBD1. With 0 bases clipped from V and 3 bases from J, the junction kept 9 bases outside the gene matches. This CDR3 region has 17 residues. Germline V CDR1 and CDR2: MGHRA, YSYEKL. The CDR3 here is CASSQDEGWTGHYGYTF. CDR3 DNA: TGCGCCAGCAGCCAAGATGAAGGGTGGACAGGGCACTATGGCTACACCTTC.

The chain is built from TRBV12-3 or TRBV12-4 and TRBJ2-1; D is perhaps TRBD2 (6 bases). Trimming left V 7 bases short and J 9 bases short, with 16 bases between. CDR3 length: 13 amino acids. CDR3 loop: CASTRDFQGEQFF. The CDR3 nucleotides read TGTGCCAGCACCAGGGACTTCCAGGGTGAGCAGTTCTTC.

V is TRBV30 and J is TRBJ2-7; a possible D gene is TRBD2 (5 bases). V was trimmed by 2 bases and J by 2 bases, leaving 10 bases between them. CDR3 length: 13 residues. The germline V gene encodes CDR1 GTSNPN and CDR2 SVGIG (reference sequence). The CDR3 loop is CAWSLAGAYEQYF. The CDR3 DNA follows: TGTGCCTGGAGTCTGGCGGGTGCCTACGAGCAGTACTTC.

The V call is TRBV29-1, the J call TRBJ1-5; 9 bases agree with TRBD1. This CDR3 region has 15 residues. The ends lost 4 bases at V and 5 bases at J; junction bases unmatched: 9. The V gene's germline CDR1 is SQVTM and CDR2 ANQGSEA. The CDR3 is CSVASGTGIHQPQHF. The CDR3 DNA reads TGCAGCGTTGCCTCCGGGACAGGGATCCATCAGCCCCAGCATTTT. Together with reference TRBV29-1 and TRBJ1-5, the CDR3 gives the full variable domain: SAVISQKPSRDICQRGTSLTIQCQVDSQVTMMFWYRQQPGQSLTLIATANQGSEATYESGFVIDKFPISRPNLTFSTLTVSNMSPEDSSIYLCSVASGTGIHQPQHFGDGTRLSIL.

The chain uses TRBV4-1 and TRBJ1-2; 7 bases fit TRBD1. This CDR3 is 15 amino acids long. The trim removed 3 bases at V and 2 bases at J, leaving 6 bases unmatched. Germline V lookup: CDR1 MGHRA, CDR2 YSYEKL. The DNA for the CDR3 is TGCGCCAGCAGCCATACTGCAGGGGGGAACTATGGCTACACCTTC. Translating it yields CASSHTAGGNYGYTF.

J is TRBJ2-3 and V is TRBV6-5, with 7 nucleotides matching TRBD2. J was trimmed by 1 base and V by 8 bases; bases with no gene match: 9. The CDR3 contains 15 residues. Looked up from germline, CDR1 is MNHEY and CDR2 is SVGAGI. The CDR3, as DNA: TGTGCCAGCGCAGCTGGGGGGGTTGGCACAGATACGCAGTATTTT. Translating it yields CASAAGGVGTDTQYF.

This clone has more than one count but fewer than ten. The gene calls are TRBV11-3 and TRBJ2-5, with 8 bases matching TRBD2. Trimming cost V 1 base and J 5 bases; bases outside gene matches: 3. The CDR3 runs 14 residues. Germline lookup yields CDR1 SGHNT and CDR2 YENEEA. CDR3 loop: CASSLAASGETQYF. In DNA, the CDR3 is TGTGCCAGCAGCTTAGCAGCTAGCGGGGAGACCCAGTACTTC.

This sequence joins TRBV20-1 and TRBJ1-2; D is uncertain. CDR1 and CDR2 (germline): DFQATT, SNEGSKA (reference sequence). The CDR3 runs to 11 residues. V lost 2 bases, J lost 8 bases, and 9 bases lay in between. CDR3 amino acids: CSARLSRGYTF. The DNA of the CDR3 is TGCAGTGCTAGACTATCTAGGGGCTACACCTTC.

V usage is TRBV19 and J usage is TRBJ1-1; no reliable D call. The germline V gene has CDR1 LNHDA and CDR2 SQIVND (reference sequence). This CDR3 comprises 12 residues. The V and J ends lost 7 bases and 1 base respectively, with 7 bases between them. The CDR3 sequence: CASKPGNTEAFF. The CDR3 nucleotides are TGTGCCAGTAAACCGGGGAACACTGAAGCTTTCTTT.

This clone has only one observation. The chain couples TRBV11-3 to TRBJ2-3; 9 bases agree with TRBD1. The ends lost 1 base at V and 3 bases at J; junction bases unmatched: 2. Germline V gene data show CDR1 as SGHNT and CDR2 as YENEEA. The length of the CDR3 is 15 residues. The CDR3 sequence is CASSLGTGVTDTQYF. The CDR3 DNA reads TGTGCCAGCAGCTTAGGGACAGGGGTGACAGATACGCAGTATTTT.

The chain employs TRBV9 and TRBJ2-2; 8 nucleotides align to TRBD1. The germline V gene has CDR1 SGDLS and CDR2 YYNGEE. The length of the CDR3 is 21 residues. V was pared by 3 bases and J by 1 base, with 20 bases of the junction left unmatched. DNA of the CDR3: TGTGCCAGCAGCGAATGTACGACAGGGGTACGGATTCGGGGGAACACCGGGGAGCTGTTTTTT. This gives the protein CASSECTTGVRIRGNTGELFF.

The chain combines TRBV11-2 with TRBJ1-5; 11 nucleotides line up with TRBD1. The germline V gene has CDR1 SGHAT and CDR2 FQNNGV. The CDR3 has 16 residues. Trimming at V came to 3 bases and at J to 6 bases, leaving 7 bases not matched to a gene. Here the CDR3 reads CASSLDRGLIGQPQHF. The CDR3 coding sequence is TGTGCCAGCAGCTTGGACAGGGGGCTAATCGGTCAGCCCCAGCATTTT.